The 24 T cell receptor beta chains in this list originate from one sample, sequenced in a study of blood T cell repertoires in COVID-19. Using immunoSEQ multiplex PCR, the repertoire was profiled, and TCRdb retains in-frame clones only, with some absent. The sample holds tens of thousands of clones, around nine tenths seen once. Sequenced input: peripheral blood. The receptor set was obtained from a woman aged 60-70 years with acute or convalescent COVID-19.

The table lists this clone with a count of one. The gene calls are TRBV30 and TRBJ2-7, with 9 positions matching TRBD2. Trimming removed 2 bases from V and 3 bases from J; junction bases left unmatched: 11. The CDR3 runs to 16 residues. The germline CDR1 and CDR2 sequences are GTSNPN and SVGIG (reference sequence). CDR3 amino acids: CAWSIPAPSGIYEQYF. In DNA, the CDR3 is TGTGCCTGGAGTATCCCGGCCCCTAGCGGGATCTACGAGCAGTACTTC.

This chain joins TRBV5-4 and TRBJ2-7; tentative D call: TRBD2 (5 bases). Germline V gives CDR1 SGHNT, CDR2 YYREEE (reference sequence). The CDR3 extends over 14 amino acids. V gave up 4 bases and J gave up 1 base, with 12 bases separating them. CDR3 nucleotide sequence: TGTGCCAGCAGCCAGCGAGGGAGTTCCTACGAGCAGTACTTC. Protein: CASSQRGSSYEQYF.

The J gene is TRBJ1-1, the V gene TRBV6-5; D gene unclear. The germline V gene encodes CDR1 MNHEY and CDR2 SVGAGI. V was pared by 2 bases and J by 1 base, with 8 bases between. This CDR3 region has 14 residues. DNA for the CDR3: TGTGCCAGCAGTTACGGGCAGGCGAACACTGAAGCTTTCTTT. Translated, it gives CASSYGQANTEAFF.

This clone was picked up a small number of times. V and J are TRBV6-5 and TRBJ1-3; weak D call: TRBD1 (5 bases). V lost 10 bases and J lost 2, with 12 bases in between. The length of the CDR3 is 13 residues. CDR1 and CDR2 from the germline V gene are MNHEY and SVGAGI. This CDR3 is CATLTETGNTIYF. DNA for the CDR3: TGTGCCACCCTGACAGAGACTGGAAACACCATATATTTT.

V is TRBV14 and J is TRBJ2-1; D is uncertain. Deletions cut 2 bases from V and 6 bases from J, with 11 bases between. This CDR3 contains 14 residues. In germline, CDR1 is SGHDN, CDR2 FVKESK. The CDR3 loop is CASSQSSPINEQFF. The CDR3, as DNA: TGTGCCAGCAGCCAAAGTAGTCCTATCAATGAGCAGTTCTTC.

In this sample, this clone turned up once. The V gene is TRBV7-2, the J gene TRBJ2-7; perhaps TRBD1 as D (6 bases). The CDR3 loop spans 15 amino acids. Germline V gene lookup returns CDR1 SGHTA and CDR2 FQGNSA. The ends were cut back, 4 bases at V and 1 base at J, with 14 bases in the middle. CDR3 protein: CASSSVPRGSYEQYF. CDR3 DNA: TGTGCCAGCAGCTCAGTACCCAGGGGTTCCTACGAGCAGTACTTC. The full variable domain, its missing parts supplied by reference TRBV7-2 and TRBJ2-7, is GAGVSQSPSNKVTEKGKDVELRCDPISGHTALYWYRQSLGQGLEFLIYFQGNSAPDKSGLPSDRFSAERTGGSVSTLTIQRTQQEDSAVYLCASSSVPRGSYEQYFGPGTRLTVT.

The V call is TRBV9, the J call TRBJ2-3; 14 nucleotides line up with TRBD2. The CDR3 has 16 amino acids. Per the germline V gene, CDR1 is SGDLS and CDR2 is YYNGEE. Trimming removed 0 bases from V and 3 bases from J; junction bases left unmatched: 0. The CDR3 region has the DNA TGTGCCAGCAGCGTAGGGACTAGCGGGGGGACAGATACGCAGTATTTT. Translated, it gives CASSVGTSGGTDTQYF.

The chain combines TRBV4-3 with TRBJ2-5, with TRBD1 identical over 7 bases. Germline V lookup: CDR1 LGHNA, CDR2 YSLEER. The CDR3 sequence is 16 residues long. Trimming cost V 3 bases and J 5 bases; bases outside gene matches: 12. The CDR3, as DNA: TGCGCCAGCAGCCAGGGGGAGCAGGGGGTTAGCGAGACCCAGTACTTC. Its translation is CASSQGEQGVSETQYF.

The chain has TRBV19 and TRBJ2-2; 7 bases are a match to TRBD1. This CDR3 spans 15 amino acids. Losses at the gene ends were 5 bases for V and 7 bases for J; bases not matched to a gene: 10. Per germline, CDR1 LNHDA and CDR2 SQIVND (reference sequence). This chain's CDR3 is CASSPTRTGHGELFF. The CDR3, as DNA: TGTGCCAGTAGTCCTACCCGGACAGGACACGGGGAGCTGTTTTTT.

The CDR3 loop reads CASQGSGANVLTF. CDR3 sequence (DNA): TGTGCCAGCCAGGGTTCTGGGGCCAACGTCCTGACTTTC. The chain recombines TRBV2 with TRBJ2-6; possible D gene TRBD1, 5 bases. Trimming left V 8 bases short and J 1 base short, with 6 bases between. The CDR3 covers 13 residues. In germline, CDR1 is SNHLY, CDR2 FYNNEI.

This clone came up once. The rearrangement joins TRBV27 to TRBJ1-1; TRBD1 is a possible D gene (5 bases). The V end was cut by 5 bases, the J end by 4 bases, with 14 bases between. The germline V gene has CDR1 MNHEY and CDR2 SMNVEV (reference sequence). The CDR3 extends over 14 amino acids. The CDR3 bases are TGTGCCAGCAGTCCCTGGCAGGGCGGCACTGAAGCTTTCTTT. This gives the protein CASSPWQGGTEAFF.

The chain carries TRBV10-3 and TRBJ1-3, with D hard to call. Germline CDR1 is ENHRY and CDR2 is SYGVKD. Trimming took off 0 bases at V and 8 bases at J, with 14 bases between the two ends. This CDR3 region has 15 residues. DNA of the CDR3: TGTGCCATCAGTGAGTCGAAGAGGGATCGGTACACCATATATTTT. Encoded protein: CAISESKRDRYTIYF.

The genes are TRBV28 and TRBJ1-6; 7 nucleotides agree with TRBD1. Trimming took 9 bases from V and 4 from J; bases not matched to a gene: 3. The CDR3 has 13 amino acids. CDR1 MDHEN and CDR2 SYDVKM come from the germline V gene. CDR3 loop: CASSTGYNSPLHF. In nucleotides, the CDR3 is TGTGCCAGTTCGACAGGGTATAATTCACCCCTCCACTTT.

This sequence joins TRBV5-5 and TRBJ2-7, with 8 nucleotides matching TRBD2. The CDR3 runs 15 residues. V shed 2 bases, J shed 2 bases, and the junction held 6 bases outside the gene matches. CDR1 and CDR2 from the germline V gene are SGHKS and YYEKEE (reference sequence). The DNA for the CDR3 is TGTGCCAGCAGCTTAGAACTAGCGGAGGCCTACGAGCAGTACTTC. Translating it yields CASSLELAEAYEQYF.

The V gene is TRBV6-1, the J gene TRBJ2-7; tentatively, D is TRBD1 (5 bases). Trimming pared 0 bases from V and 7 bases from J, leaving 7 bases between. The CDR3 contains 12 residues. Germline V gives CDR1 MNHNS, CDR2 SASEGT. In DNA, the CDR3 is TGTGCCAGCAGTGAAGCGGGGCAAGAGCAGTACTTC. This codes for CASSEAGQEQYF.

The V gene is TRBV20-1, the J gene TRBJ2-7, with 7 bases lining up with TRBD1. Germline CDR1 is DFQATT and CDR2 is SNEGSKA (reference sequence). The CDR3 runs 13 residues. V lost 4 bases, J lost 0 bases, and 3 bases stayed unmatched. DNA for the CDR3: TGCAGTGCTACTGACAGGGACTCCTACGAGCAGTACTTC. It encodes CSATDRDSYEQYF.

The chain joins TRBV4-3 to TRBJ1-1; 9 nucleotides agree with TRBD1. Germline V gives CDR1 LGHNA, CDR2 YSLEER. V lost 4 bases to trimming and J lost 2 bases; unmatched junction nucleotides: 5. The CDR3 is 15 amino acids. CDR3 sequence reads: CASSRAGQGNTEAFF. Here the CDR3 DNA reads TGCGCCAGCAGCCGGGCGGGACAGGGTAACACTGAAGCTTTCTTT.

This clone was found once. The genes are TRBV5-1 and TRBJ2-3; the match to TRBD2 covers 13 bases. V gave up 5 bases and J gave up 4 bases; unmatched junction bases: 4. The CDR3 runs to 15 residues. The germline gives CDR1 SGHRS, CDR2 YFSETQ. The CDR3 loop is CASRQLAGGSDTQYF. The CDR3, as DNA: TGCGCCAGCAGACAACTAGCGGGAGGGTCAGATACGCAGTATTTT.

The CDR3, as DNA: TGTGCCAGCAGTATCAGGCCCCAAGAGACCCAGTACTTC. Translating it yields CASSIRPQETQYF. V usage is TRBV27 and J usage is TRBJ2-5, with D unresolved. CDR3 length: 13 amino acids. Germline assignment: CDR1 MNHEY and CDR2 SMNVEV (reference sequence). The V end was cut by 5 bases, the J end by 1 base, with 8 bases between.

V usage is TRBV19 and J usage is TRBJ1-5, with TRBD1 as a possible D gene (6 bases). This CDR3 region has 15 residues. V lost 5 bases and J 7 bases, leaving 18 bases between the germline ends. Germline V lookup: CDR1 LNHDA, CDR2 SQIVND (reference sequence). DNA of the CDR3: TGTGCCAGTAGTTTTTACAACAGGGTCGAACAGCCCCAGCATTTT. This sequence encodes CASSFYNRVEQPQHF. The full variable domain, with the rest looked up from reference TRBV19 and TRBJ1-5, is DGGITQSPKYLFRKEGQNVTLSCEQNLNHDAMYWYRQDPGQGLRLIYYSQIVNDFQKGDIAEGYSVSREKKESFPLTVTSAQKNPTAFYLCASSFYNRVEQPQHFGDGTRLSIL.

The chain joins TRBV15 to TRBJ2-1, with D possibly matching TRBD1 (6 bases). Germline assignment: CDR1 LNHNV and CDR2 YYDKDF (reference sequence). Deletions cut 5 bases from V and 4 bases from J, with 15 bases between. The CDR3 loop spans 15 amino acids. CDR3 DNA: TGTGCCACCAGCCCCACCACAGGGCTGTACAATGAGCAGTTCTTC. It yields the protein CATSPTTGLYNEQFF.

This sequence joins TRBV6-5 and TRBJ1-5, with D hard to call. Germline CDR1 is MNHEY and CDR2 is SVGAGI. V gave up 6 bases and J gave up 0 bases, with 9 bases separating them. The CDR3 length is 14 residues. The DNA of the CDR3 is TGTGCCAGCAGAGAGAGTCATAGCAATCAGCCCCAGCATTTT. Protein product: CASRESHSNQPQHF.

The chain carries TRBV7-3 and TRBJ2-7; 7 bases align to TRBD1. Germline CDR1 is SGHTA and CDR2 is FQGTGA. With V trimmed by 5 bases and J by 2 bases, 21 bases remained unmatched. This CDR3 has 19 amino acids. The CDR3 DNA is TGTGCCAGCAGCCCAAAGCTCGACAGGGTGGAAGGGAGACCCTACGAGCAGTACTTC. It translates to CASSPKLDRVEGRPYEQYF.

V and J are TRBV18 and TRBJ1-5; tentative D call: TRBD1 (6 bases). Trimming took off 2 bases at V and 4 bases at J, with 6 bases between the two ends. Germline V gene data show CDR1 as KGHSH and CDR2 as LQKENI. The CDR3 extends over 13 amino acids. The CDR3 reads CASSPGQNQPQHF. The CDR3 nucleotides read TGTGCCAGCTCACCAGGACAGAATCAGCCCCAGCATTTT.